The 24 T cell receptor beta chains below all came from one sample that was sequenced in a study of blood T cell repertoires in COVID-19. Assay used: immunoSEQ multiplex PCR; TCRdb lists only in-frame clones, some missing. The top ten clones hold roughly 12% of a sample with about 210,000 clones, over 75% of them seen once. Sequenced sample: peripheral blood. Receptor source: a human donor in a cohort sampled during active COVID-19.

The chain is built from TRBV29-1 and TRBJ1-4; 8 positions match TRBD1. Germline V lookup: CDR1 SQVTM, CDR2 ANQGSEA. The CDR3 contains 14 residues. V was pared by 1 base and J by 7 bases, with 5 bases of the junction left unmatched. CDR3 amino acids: CSVEAGTGSEKLFF. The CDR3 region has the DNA TGCAGCGTTGAAGCCGGGACAGGTAGTGAAAAACTGTTTTTT.

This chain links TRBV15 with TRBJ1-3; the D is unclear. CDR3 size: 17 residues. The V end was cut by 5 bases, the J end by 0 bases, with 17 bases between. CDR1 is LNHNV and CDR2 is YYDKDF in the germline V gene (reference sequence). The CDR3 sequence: CATSREDLPSSGNTIYF. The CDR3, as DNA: TGTGCCACCAGCCGTGAGGATTTACCGAGCTCTGGAAACACCATATATTTT. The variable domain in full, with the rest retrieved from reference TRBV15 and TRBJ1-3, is DAMVIQNPRYQVTQFGKPVTLSCSQTLNHNVMYWYQQKSSQAPKLLFHYYDKDFNNEADTPDNFQSRRPNTSFCFLDIRSPGLGDTAMYLCATSREDLPSSGNTIYFGEGSWLTVV.

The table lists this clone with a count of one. CDR3 in DNA: TGTGCCAGCAGTTACTCACTTTCTAACTATGGCTACACCTTC. Residues: CASSYSLSNYGYTF. The chain couples TRBV6-5 to TRBJ1-2; D is unresolved. V lost 0 bases and J lost 0, with 5 bases in between. This CDR3 has 14 residues. Germline V gene lookup returns CDR1 MNHEY and CDR2 SVGAGI.

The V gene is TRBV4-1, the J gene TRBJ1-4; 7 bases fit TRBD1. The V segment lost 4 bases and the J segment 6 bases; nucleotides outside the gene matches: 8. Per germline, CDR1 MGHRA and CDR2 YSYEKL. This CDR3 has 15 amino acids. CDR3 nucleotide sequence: TGCGCCAGCAGCCTCCCCGACAGGGAACATGAAAAACTGTTTTTT. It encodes CASSLPDREHEKLFF.

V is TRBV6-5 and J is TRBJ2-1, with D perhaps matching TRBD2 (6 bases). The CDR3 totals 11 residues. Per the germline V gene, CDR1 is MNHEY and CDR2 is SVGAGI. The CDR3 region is CAGRTYNEQFF. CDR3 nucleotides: TGTGCAGGGAGGACTTACAATGAGCAGTTCTTC.

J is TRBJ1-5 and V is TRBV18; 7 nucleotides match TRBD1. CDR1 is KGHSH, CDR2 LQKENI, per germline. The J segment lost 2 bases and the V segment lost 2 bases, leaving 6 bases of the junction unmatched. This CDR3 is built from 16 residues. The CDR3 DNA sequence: TGTGCCAGCTCACCAAACAGGGGTGAGGGCAATCAGCCCCAGCATTTT. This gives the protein CASSPNRGEGNQPQHF.

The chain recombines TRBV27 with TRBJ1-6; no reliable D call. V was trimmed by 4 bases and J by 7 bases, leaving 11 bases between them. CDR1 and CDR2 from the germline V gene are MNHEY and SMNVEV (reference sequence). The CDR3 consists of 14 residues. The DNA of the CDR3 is TGTGCCAGCAGTTCGAACGGGATGAATTCACCCCTCCACTTT. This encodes CASSSNGMNSPLHF.

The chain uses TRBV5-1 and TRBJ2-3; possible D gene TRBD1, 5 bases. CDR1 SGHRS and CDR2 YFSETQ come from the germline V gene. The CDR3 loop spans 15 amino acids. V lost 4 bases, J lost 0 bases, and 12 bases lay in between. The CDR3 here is CASSPGATSTDTQYF. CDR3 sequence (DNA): TGCGCCAGCAGCCCTGGGGCCACTAGCACAGATACGCAGTATTTT.

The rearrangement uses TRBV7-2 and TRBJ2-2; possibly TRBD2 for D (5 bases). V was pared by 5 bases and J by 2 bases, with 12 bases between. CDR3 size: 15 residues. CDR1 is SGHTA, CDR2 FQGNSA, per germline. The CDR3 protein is CASSELRANTGELFF. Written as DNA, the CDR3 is TGTGCCAGCAGCGAGCTGAGGGCAAACACCGGGGAGCTGTTTTTT.

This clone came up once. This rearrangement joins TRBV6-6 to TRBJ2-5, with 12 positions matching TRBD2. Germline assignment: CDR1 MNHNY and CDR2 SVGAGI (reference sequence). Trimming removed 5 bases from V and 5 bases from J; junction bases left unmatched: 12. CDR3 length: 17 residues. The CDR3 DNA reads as TGTGCCAGCAGTCCCCGACTAGCGGGGGCTCTGGGGGAGACCCAGTACTTC. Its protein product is CASSPRLAGALGETQYF.

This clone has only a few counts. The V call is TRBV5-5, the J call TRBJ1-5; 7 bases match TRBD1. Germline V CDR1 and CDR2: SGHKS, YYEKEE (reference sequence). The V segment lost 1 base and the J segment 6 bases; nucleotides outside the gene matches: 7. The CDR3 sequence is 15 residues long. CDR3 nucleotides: TGTGCCAGCAGCTTGTTTCAGGGGGTGGGTCAGCCCCAGCATTTT. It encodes CASSLFQGVGQPQHF.

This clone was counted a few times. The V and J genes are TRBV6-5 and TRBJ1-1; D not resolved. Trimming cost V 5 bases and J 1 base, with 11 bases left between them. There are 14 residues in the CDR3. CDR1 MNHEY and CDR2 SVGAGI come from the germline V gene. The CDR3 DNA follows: TGTGCCAGCAGTATGCAGAGGAAGAACACTGAAGCTTTCTTT. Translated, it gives CASSMQRKNTEAFF.

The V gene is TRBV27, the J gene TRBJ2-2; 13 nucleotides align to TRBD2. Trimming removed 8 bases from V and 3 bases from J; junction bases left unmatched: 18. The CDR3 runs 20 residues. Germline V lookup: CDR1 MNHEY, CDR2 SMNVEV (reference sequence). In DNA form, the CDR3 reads TGTGCCAGCTTCCAAGGGATGAGGACTAGCGGGAGTAGCGACACCGGGGAGCTGTTTTTT. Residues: CASFQGMRTSGSSDTGELFF.

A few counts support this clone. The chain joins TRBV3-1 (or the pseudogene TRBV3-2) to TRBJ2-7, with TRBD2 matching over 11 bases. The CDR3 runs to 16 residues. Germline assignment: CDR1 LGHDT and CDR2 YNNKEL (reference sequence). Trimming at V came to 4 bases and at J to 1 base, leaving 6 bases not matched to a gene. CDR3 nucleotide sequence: TGTGCCAGCAGCCCCCTAGCGGGAGGAAGATCCTACGAGCAGTACTTC. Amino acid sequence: CASSPLAGGRSYEQYF.

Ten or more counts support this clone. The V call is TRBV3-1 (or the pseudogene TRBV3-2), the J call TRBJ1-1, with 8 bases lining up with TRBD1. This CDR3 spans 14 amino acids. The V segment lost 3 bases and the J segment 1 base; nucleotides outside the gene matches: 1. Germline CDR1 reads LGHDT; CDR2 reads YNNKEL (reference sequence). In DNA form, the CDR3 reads TGTGCCAGCAGCCATGGACAGGGGAACACTGAAGCTTTCTTT. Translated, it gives CASSHGQGNTEAFF.

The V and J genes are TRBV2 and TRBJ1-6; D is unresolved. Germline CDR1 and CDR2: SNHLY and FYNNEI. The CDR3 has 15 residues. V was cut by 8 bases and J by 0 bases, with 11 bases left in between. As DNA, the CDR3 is TGTGCCAGCCAGACCGGGAGCTCCTATAATTCACCCCTCCACTTT. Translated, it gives CASQTGSSYNSPLHF. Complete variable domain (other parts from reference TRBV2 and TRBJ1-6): EPEVTQTPSHQVTQMGQEVILRCVPISNHLYFYWYRQILGQKVEFLVSFYNNEISEKSEIFDDQFSVERPDGSNFTLKIRSTKLEDSAMYFCASQTGSSYNSPLHFGNGTRLTVT.

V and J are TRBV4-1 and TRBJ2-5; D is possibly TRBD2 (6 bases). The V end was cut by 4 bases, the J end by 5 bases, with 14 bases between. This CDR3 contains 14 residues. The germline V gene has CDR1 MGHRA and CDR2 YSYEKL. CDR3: CASSLGLEQETQYF. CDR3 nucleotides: TGCGCCAGCAGCCTGGGACTGGAGCAGGAGACCCAGTACTTC.

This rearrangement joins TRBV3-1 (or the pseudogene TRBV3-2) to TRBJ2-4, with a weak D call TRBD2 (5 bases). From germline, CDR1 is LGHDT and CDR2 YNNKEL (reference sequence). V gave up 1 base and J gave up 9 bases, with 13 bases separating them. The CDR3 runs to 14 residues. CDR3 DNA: TGTGCCAGCAGCCAAGGTCGGACGGCGGGCATTCAGTACTTC. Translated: CASSQGRTAGIQYF.

DNA of the CDR3: TGTGCCAGCAGCCCAAGGAGCGGACTTTACGAGCAGTACTTC. Protein sequence: CASSPRSGLYEQYF. The genes are TRBV7-9 and TRBJ2-7; D perhaps matches TRBD2 (5 bases). The V end was cut by 5 bases, the J end by 4 bases, with 15 bases between. This CDR3 spans 14 amino acids. Per the germline V gene, CDR1 is SEHNR and CDR2 is FQNEAQ (reference sequence).

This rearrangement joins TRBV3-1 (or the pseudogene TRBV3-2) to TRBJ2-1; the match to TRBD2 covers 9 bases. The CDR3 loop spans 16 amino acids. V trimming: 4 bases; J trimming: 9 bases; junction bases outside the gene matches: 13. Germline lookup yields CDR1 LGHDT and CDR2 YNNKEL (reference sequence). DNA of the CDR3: TGTGCCAGCAGCCCCCCTATGCGGGGGGGACTTTTTGAGCAGTTCTTC. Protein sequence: CASSPPMRGGLFEQFF.

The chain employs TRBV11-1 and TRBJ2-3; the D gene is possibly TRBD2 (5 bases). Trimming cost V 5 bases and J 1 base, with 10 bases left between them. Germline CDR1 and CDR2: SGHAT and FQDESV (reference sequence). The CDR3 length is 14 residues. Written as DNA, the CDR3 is TGTGCCAGCAGCCGCTGGACTGGCACAGATACGCAGTATTTT. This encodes CASSRWTGTDTQYF.

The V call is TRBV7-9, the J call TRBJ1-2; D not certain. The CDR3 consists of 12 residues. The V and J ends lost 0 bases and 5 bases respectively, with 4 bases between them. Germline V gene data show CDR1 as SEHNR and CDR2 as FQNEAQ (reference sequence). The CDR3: CASSLAYYGYTF. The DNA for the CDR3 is TGTGCCAGCAGCTTAGCGTATTATGGCTACACCTTC. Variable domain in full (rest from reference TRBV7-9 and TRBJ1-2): DTGVSQNPRHKITKRGQNVTFRCDPISEHNRLYWYRQTLGQGPEFLTYFQNEAQLEKSRLLSDRFSAERPKGSFSTLEIQRTEQGDSAMYLCASSLAYYGYTFGSGTRLTVV.

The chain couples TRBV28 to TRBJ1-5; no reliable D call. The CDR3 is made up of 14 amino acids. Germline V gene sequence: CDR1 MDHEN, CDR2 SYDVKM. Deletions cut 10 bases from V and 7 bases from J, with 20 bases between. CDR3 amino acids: CAITRVFARQPQHF. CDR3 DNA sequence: TGTGCCATAACCCGGGTATTCGCGAGGCAGCCCCAGCATTTT.

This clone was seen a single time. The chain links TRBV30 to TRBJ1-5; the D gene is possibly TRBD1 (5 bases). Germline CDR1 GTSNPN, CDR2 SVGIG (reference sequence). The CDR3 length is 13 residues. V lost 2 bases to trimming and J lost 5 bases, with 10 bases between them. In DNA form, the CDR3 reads TGTGCCTGGAGTTTAGGGGCTGATCAGCCCCAGCATTTT. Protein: CAWSLGADQPQHF.